Reported below is one T cell receptor (beta chain). Its target is not known. The data were obtained in a study of T cell responses to AZD1222 COVID-19 vaccine. General study findings and limits: Only 5 or 6 individuals given AZD1222 were seropositive at baseline. Per reports, nearly half of all spike-specific TCRs target regions that are unmutated in variants. No day 14 peak samples; only post-peak repertoires were characterized.

Sequenced by immunoSEQ multiplex PCR; TCRdb stores in-frame clones only, minus some. The sample has roughly 150,000 clones; about 92% are singletons. Per the germline V gene, CDR1 is SNHLY and CDR2 is FYNNEI. CDR3 length equals 14 residues. V was clipped by 8 bases and J by 4 bases, with 17 bases between them. The sequences come from peripheral blood, collected on day 0 of AZD1222 vaccination. The clonotype comes from an adult in good health. J is TRBJ1-1 and V is TRBV2, with a weak D call TRBD1 (5 bases). The CDR3 spells CASSEGFMTTEAFF. The CDR3 region has the DNA TGTGCCAGCTCGGAGGGGTTTATGACCACTGAAGCTTTCTTT. Supplemented by reference TRBV2 and TRBJ1-1, the full variable domain reads EPEVTQTPSHQVTQMGQEVILRCVPISNHLYFYWYRQILGQKVEFLVSFYNNEISEKSEIFDDQFSVERPDGSNFTLKIRSTKLEDSAMYFCASSEGFMTTEAFFGQGTRLTVV.